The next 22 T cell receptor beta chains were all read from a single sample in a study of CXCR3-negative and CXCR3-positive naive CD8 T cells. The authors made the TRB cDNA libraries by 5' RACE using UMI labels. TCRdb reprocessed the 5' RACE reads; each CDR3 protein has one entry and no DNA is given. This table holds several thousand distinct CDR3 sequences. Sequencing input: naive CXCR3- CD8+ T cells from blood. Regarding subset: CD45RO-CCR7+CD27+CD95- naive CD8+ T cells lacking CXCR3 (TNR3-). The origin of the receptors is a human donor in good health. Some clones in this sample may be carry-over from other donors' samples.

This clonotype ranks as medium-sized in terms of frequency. The CDR3 spells CASSLGHIGELFF. The gene calls are TRBV7-2 and TRBJ2-2. This CDR3 comprises 13 residues. CDR1 and CDR2 (germline): SGHTA, FQGNSA.

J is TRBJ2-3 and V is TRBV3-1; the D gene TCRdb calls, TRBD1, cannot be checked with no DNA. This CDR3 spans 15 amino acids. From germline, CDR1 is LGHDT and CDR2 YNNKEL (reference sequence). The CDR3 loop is CASSQVPTLTDTQYF.

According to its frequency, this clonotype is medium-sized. The CDR3 spells CASSEASLADSYNEQFF. The chain uses TRBV10-2 and TRBJ2-1; the D call from TCRdb, TRBD2, cannot be confirmed without DNA. The CDR3 loop spans 17 amino acids. CDR1 WSHSY and CDR2 SAAADI come from the germline V gene.

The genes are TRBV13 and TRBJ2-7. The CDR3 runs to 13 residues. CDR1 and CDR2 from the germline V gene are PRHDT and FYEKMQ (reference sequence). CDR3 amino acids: CASSSPLSYEQYF.

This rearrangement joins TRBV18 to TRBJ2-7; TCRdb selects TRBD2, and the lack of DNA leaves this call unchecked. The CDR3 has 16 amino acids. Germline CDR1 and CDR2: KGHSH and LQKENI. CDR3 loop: CASSPRVSGSSYEQYF.

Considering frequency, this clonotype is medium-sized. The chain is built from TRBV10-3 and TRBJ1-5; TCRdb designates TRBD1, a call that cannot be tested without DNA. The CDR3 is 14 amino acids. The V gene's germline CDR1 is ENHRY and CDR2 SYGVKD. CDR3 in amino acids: CAISMDSSNQPQHF.

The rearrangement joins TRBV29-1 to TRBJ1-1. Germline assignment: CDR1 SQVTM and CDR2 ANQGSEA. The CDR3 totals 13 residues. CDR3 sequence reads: CSVGSLLNTEAFF.

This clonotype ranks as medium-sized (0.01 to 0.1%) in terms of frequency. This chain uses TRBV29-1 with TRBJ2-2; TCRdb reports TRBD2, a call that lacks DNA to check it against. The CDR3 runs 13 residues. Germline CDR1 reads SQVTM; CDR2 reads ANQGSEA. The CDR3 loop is CSAGLAGTGELFF.

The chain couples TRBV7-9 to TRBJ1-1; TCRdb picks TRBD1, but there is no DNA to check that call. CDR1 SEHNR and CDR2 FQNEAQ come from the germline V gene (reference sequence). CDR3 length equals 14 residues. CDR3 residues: CASTPTGEWSEAFF. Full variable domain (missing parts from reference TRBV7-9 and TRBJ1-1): DTGVSQNPRHKITKRGQNVTFRCDPISEHNRLYWYRQTLGQGPEFLTYFQNEAQLEKSRLLSDRFSAERPKGSFSTLEIQRTEQGDSAMYLCASTPTGEWSEAFFGQGTRLTVV.

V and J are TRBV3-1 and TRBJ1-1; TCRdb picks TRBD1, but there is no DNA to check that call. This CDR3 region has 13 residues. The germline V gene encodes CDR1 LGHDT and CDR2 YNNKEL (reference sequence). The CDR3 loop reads CASSQPGTPEAFF.

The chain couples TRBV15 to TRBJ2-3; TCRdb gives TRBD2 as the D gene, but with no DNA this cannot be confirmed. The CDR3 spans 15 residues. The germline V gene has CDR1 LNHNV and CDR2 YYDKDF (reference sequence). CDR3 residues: CATGRRRDRTDTQYF.

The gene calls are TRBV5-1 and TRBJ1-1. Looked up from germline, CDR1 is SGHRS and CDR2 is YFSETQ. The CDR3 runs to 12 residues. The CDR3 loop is CASTGLLPEAFF.

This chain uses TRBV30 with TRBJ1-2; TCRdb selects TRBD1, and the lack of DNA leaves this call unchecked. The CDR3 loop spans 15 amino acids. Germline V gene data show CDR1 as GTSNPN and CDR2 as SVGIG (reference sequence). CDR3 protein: CAWRSGSTLNYGYTF.

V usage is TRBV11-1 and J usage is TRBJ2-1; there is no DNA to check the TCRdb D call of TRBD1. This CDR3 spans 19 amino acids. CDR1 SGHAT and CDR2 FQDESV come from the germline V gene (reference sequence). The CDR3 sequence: CATGSRAAKAVNSYNEQFF.

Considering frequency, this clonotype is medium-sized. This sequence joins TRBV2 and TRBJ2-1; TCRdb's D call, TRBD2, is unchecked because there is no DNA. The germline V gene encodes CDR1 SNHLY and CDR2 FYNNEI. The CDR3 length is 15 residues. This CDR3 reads CASSEGLADYNEQFF. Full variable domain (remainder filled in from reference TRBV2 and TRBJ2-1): EPEVTQTPSHQVTQMGQEVILRCVPISNHLYFYWYRQILGQKVEFLVSFYNNEISEKSEIFDDQFSVERPDGSNFTLKIRSTKLEDSAMYFCASSEGLADYNEQFFGPGTRLTVL.

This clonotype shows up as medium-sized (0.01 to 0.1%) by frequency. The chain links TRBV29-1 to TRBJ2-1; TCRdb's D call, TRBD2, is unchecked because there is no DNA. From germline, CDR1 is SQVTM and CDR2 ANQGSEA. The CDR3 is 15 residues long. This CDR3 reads CSSRGTPKTYNEQFF.

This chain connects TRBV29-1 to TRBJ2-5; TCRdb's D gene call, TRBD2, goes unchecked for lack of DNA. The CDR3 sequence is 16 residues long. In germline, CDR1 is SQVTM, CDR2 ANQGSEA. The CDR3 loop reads CSVDSVAGGREETQYF.

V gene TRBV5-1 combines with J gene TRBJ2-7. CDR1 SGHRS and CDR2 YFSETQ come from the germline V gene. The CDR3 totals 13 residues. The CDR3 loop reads CGSGLGATLERYF.

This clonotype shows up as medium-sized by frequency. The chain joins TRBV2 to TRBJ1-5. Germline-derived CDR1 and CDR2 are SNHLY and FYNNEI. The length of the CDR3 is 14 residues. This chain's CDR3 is CASSETGINQPQHF.

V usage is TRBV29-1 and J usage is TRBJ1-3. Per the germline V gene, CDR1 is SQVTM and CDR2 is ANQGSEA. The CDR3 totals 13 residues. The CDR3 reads CSVEIPGGNTIYF.

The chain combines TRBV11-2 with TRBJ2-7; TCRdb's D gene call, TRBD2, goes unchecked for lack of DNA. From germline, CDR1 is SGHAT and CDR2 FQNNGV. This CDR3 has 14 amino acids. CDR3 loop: CASSLLAGEYEQYF.

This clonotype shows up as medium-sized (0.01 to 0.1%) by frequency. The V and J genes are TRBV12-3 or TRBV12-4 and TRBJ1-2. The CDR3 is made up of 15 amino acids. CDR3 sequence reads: CASSLSEVSNYGYTF.